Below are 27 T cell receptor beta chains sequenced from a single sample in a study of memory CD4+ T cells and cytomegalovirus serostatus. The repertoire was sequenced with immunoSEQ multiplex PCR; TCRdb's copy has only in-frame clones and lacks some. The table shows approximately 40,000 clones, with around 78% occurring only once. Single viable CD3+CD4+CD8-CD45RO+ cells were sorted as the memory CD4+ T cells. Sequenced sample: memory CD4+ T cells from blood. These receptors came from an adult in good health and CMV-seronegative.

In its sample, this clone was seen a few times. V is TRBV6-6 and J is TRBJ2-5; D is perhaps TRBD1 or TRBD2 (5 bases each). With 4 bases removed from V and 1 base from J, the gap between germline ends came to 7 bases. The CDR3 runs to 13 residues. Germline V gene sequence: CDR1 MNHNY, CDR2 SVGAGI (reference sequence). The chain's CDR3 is CASSWGTQETQYF. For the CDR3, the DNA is TGTGCCAGCAGTTGGGGGACCCAAGAGACCCAGTACTTC.

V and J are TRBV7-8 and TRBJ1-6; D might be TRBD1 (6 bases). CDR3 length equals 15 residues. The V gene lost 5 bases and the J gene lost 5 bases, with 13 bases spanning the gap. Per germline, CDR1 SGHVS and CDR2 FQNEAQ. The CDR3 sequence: CASSPQGGHNSPLHF. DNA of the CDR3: TGTGCCAGCAGCCCACAGGGAGGACATAATTCACCCCTCCACTTT.

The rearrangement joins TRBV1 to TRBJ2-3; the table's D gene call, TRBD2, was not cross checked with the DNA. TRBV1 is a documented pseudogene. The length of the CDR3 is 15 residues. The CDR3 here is CTSSSQRRGIDTQYF. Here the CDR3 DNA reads TGCACCAGCAGCTCACAACGTCGGGGTATAGATACGCAGTATTTT.

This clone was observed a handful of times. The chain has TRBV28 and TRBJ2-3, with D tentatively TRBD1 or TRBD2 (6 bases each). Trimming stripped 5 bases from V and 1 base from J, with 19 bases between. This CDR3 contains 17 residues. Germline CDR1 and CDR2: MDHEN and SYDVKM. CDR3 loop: CASSPRWGAQGTDTQYF. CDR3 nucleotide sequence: TGTGCCAGCAGTCCCCGATGGGGGGCCCAGGGCACAGATACGCAGTATTTT.

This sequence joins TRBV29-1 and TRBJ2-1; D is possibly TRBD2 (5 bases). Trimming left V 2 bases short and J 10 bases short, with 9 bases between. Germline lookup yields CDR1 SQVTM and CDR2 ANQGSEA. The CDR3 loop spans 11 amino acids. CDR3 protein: CSVEKEVEQFF. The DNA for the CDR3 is TGCAGCGTTGAAAAGGAGGTCGAGCAGTTCTTC.

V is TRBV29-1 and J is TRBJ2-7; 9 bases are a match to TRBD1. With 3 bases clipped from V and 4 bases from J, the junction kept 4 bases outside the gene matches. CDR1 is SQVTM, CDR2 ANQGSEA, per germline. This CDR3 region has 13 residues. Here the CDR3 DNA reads TGCAGCGTTGACCCCGGACAGGGGTACGAGCAGTACTTC. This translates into CSVDPGQGYEQYF.

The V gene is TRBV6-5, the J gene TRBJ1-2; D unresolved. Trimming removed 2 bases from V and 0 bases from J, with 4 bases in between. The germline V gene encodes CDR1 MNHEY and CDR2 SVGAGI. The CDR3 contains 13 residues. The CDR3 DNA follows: TGTGCCAGCAGTTACGCCTCTAACTATGGCTACACCTTC. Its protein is CASSYASNYGYTF.

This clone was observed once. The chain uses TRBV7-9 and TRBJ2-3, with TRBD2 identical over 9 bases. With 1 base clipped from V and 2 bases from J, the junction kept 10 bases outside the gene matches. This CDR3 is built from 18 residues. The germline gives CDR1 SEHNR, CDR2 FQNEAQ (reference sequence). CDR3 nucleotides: TGTGCCAGCAGCTTAGAAGCTCGAGCGGGGGGATACACAGATACGCAGTATTTT. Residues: CASSLEARAGGYTDTQYF.

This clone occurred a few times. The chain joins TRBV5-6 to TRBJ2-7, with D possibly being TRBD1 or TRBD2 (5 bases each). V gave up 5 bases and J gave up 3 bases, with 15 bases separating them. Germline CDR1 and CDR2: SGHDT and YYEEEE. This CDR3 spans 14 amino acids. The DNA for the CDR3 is TGTGCCAGCAGTAATCCAGGTGGGGGCTACGAGCAGTACTTC. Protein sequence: CASSNPGGGYEQYF.

CDR3 nucleotides: TGTGCCAGCAGCGCCGCGACCGGACAGGAGACTAACTATGGCTACACCTTC. Amino acid sequence: CASSAATGQETNYGYTF. The chain uses TRBV9 and TRBJ1-2; 7 bases match TRBD1. This CDR3 has 17 amino acids. The trim removed 3 bases at V and 0 bases at J, leaving 11 bases unmatched. Germline CDR1 is SGDLS and CDR2 is YYNGEE.

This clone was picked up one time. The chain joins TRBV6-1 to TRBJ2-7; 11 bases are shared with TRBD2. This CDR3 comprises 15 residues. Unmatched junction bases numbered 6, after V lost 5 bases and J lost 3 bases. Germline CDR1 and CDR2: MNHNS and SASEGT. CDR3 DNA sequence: TGTGCCAGCAGTTTTACTAGCGGGGGATTCTACGAGCAGTACTTC. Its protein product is CASSFTSGGFYEQYF.

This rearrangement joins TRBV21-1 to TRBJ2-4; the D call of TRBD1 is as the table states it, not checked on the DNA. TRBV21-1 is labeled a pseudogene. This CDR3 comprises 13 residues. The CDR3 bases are TGTGCCAACGCGGGACAGGGTCCAGACATTCAGTACTTC. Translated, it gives CANAGQGPDIQYF.

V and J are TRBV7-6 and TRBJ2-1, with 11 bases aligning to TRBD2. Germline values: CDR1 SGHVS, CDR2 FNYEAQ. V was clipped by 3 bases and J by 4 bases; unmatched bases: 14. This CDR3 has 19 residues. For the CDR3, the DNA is TGTGCCAGCAGCTTCCGAATGACTCTACTAGCGGGGGAGTACAATGAGCAGTTCTTC. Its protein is CASSFRMTLLAGEYNEQFF.

The CDR3 loop is CASRQSGGELFF. The DNA of the CDR3 is TGTGCCAGCAGGCAGTCGGGCGGGGAGCTGTTTTTT. The chain uses TRBV6-1 and TRBJ2-2, with D uncertain. This CDR3 contains 12 residues. Germline V gene sequence: CDR1 MNHNS, CDR2 SASEGT. The V and J ends lost 6 bases and 7 bases respectively, with 9 bases between them.

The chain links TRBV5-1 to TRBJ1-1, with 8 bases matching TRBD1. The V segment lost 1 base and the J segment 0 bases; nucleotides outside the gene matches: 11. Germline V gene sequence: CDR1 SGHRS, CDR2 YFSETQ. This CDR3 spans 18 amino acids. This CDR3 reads CASSLKGRGLLMNTEAFF. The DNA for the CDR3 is TGCGCCAGCAGCTTGAAGGGCAGGGGGCTTCTGATGAACACTGAAGCTTTCTTT.

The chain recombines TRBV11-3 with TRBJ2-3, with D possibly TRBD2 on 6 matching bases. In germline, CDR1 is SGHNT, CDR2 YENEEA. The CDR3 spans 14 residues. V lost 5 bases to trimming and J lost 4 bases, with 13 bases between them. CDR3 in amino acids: CASSGGSGPDTQYF. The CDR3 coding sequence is TGTGCCAGCAGCGGAGGGAGCGGCCCAGATACGCAGTATTTT.

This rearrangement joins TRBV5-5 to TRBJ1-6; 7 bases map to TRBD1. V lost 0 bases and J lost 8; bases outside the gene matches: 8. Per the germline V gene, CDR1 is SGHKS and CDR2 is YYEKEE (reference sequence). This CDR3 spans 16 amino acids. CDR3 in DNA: TGTGCCAGCAGCTTGGACCCGACAGGGAATTATTCACCCCTCCACTTT. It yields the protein CASSLDPTGNYSPLHF.

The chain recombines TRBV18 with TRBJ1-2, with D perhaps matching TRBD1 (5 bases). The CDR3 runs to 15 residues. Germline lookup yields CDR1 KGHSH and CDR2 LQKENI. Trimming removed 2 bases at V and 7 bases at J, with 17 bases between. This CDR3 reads CASSPNNFQGVGYTF. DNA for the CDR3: TGTGCCAGCTCACCAAACAACTTCCAAGGGGTTGGCTACACCTTC.

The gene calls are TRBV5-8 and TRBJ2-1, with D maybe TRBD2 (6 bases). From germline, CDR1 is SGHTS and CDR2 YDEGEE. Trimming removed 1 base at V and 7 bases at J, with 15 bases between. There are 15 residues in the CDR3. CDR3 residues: CASSLPEGFRNEQFF. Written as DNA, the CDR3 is TGTGCCAGCAGCTTGCCGGAGGGGTTCCGGAATGAGCAGTTCTTC.

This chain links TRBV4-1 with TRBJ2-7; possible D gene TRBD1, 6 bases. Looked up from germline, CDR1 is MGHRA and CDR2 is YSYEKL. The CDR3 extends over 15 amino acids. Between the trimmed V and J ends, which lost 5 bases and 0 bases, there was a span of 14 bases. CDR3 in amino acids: CASSLTDSSSYEQYF. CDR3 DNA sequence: TGCGCCAGCAGCTTAACGGACAGTAGCTCCTACGAGCAGTACTTC.

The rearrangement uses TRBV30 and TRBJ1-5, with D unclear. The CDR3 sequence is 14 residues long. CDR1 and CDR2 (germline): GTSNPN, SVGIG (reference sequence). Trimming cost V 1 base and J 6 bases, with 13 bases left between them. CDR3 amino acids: CAWSAGQAGQPQHF. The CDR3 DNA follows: TGTGCCTGGAGTGCCGGGCAGGCGGGTCAGCCCCAGCATTTT.

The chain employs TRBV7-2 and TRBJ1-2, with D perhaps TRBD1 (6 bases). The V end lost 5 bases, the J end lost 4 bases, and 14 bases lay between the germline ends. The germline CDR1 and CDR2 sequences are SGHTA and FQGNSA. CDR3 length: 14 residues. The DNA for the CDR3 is TGTGCCAGCAGCCGAGCCGGGACACTCTATGGCTACACCTTC. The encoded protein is CASSRAGTLYGYTF.

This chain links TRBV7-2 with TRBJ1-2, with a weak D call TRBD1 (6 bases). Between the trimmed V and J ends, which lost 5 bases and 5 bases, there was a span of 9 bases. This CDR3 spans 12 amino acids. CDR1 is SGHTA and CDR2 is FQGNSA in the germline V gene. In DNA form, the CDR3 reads TGTGCCAGCAGCCGGGGGCTTTATGGCTACACCTTC. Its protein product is CASSRGLYGYTF.

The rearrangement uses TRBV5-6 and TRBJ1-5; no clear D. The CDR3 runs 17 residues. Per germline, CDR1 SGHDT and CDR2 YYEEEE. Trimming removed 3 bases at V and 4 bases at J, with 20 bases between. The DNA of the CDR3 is TGTGCCAGCAGCTCAACCAGATTTTTCAGGCCTAATCAGCCCCAGCATTTT. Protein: CASSSTRFFRPNQPQHF.

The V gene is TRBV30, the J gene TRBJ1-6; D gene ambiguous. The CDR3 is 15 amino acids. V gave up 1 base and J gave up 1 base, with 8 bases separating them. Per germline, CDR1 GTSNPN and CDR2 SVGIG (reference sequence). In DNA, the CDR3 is TGTGCCTGGAGTGGGGAGTCATCCTATAATTCACCCCTCCACTTT. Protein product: CAWSGESSYNSPLHF.

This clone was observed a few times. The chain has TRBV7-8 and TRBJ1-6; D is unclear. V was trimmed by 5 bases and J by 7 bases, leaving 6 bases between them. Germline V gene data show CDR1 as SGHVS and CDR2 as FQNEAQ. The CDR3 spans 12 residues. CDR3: CASSQPNSPLHF. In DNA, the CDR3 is TGTGCCAGCAGCCAACCAAATTCACCCCTCCACTTT. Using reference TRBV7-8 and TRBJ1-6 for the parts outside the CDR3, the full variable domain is GAGVSQSPRYKVAKRGQDVALRCDPISGHVSLFWYQQALGQGPEFLTYFQNEAQLDKSGLPSDRFFAERPEGSVSTLKIQRTQQEDSAVYLCASSQPNSPLHFGNGTRLTVT.

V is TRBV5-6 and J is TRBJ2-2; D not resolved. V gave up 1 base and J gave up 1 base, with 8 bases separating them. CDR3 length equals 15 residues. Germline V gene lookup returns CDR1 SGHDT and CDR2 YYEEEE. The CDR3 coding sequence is TGTGCCAGCAGCTTGTCCCCGAGGAACACCGGGGAGCTGTTTTTT. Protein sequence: CASSLSPRNTGELFF.